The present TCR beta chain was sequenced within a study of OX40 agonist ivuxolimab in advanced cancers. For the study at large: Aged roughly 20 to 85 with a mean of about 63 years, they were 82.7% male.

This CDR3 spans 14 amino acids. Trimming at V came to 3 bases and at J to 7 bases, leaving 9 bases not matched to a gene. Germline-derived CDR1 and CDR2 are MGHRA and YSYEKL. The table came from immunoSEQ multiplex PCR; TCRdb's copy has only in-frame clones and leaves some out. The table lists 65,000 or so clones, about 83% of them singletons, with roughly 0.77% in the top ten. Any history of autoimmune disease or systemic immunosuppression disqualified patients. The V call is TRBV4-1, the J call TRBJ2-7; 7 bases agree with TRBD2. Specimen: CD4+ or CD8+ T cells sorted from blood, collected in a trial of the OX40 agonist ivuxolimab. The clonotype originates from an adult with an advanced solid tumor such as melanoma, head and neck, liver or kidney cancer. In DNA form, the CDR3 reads TGCGCCAGCAGCCAGGGAGGGGCAGGTCTTGAGCAGTACTTC. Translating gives CASSQGGAGLEQYF.